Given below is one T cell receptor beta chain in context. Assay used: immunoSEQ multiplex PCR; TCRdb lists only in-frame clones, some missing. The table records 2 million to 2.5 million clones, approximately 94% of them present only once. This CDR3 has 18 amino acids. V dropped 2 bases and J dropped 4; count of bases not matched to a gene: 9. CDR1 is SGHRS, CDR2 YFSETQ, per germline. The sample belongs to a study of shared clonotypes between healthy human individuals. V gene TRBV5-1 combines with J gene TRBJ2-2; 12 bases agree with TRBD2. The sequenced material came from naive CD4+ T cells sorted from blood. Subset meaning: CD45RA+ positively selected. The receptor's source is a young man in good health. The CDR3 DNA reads TGCGCCAGCAGCTTCGACAGACTAGCGGGAGACGGCACCGGGGAGCTGTTTTTT. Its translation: CASSFDRLAGDGTGELFF. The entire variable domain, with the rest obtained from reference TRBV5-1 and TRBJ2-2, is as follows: KAGVTQTPRYLIKTRGQQVTLSCSPISGHRSVSWYQQTPGQGLQFLFEYFSETQRNKGNFPGRFSGRQFSNSRSEMNVSTLELGDSALYLCASSFDRLAGDGTGELFFGEGSRLTVL.